These T cell receptor beta chains were read from a single sample in a study of beta chain features in type 1 diabetes. TCRdb's copy holds only in-frame clones and misses some; the assay was immunoSEQ multiplex PCR. There are more than 250,000 clones in the sample; roughly 21% occur only once, and 0.028% lies in the top ten. The sequenced material came from naive CD4+ T cells from blood. The receptors originated from a woman between 40 and 55 years old with type 1 diabetes. CDR3s include the opening cysteine and the closing phenylalanine or tryptophan. A D gene is named only where the DNA matches it firmly. Clone size is stated in some rows and not others, as once, few, many or a class when expanded.

13,TRBV10-3,NA,TRBJ1-1,NA,TGTGCCATCAGTAACATGGCGAACACTGAAGCTTTCTTT,CAISNMANTEAFF
15,TRBV28,few,TRBJ2-7,TRBD1,TGTGCCAGCAGTCCTTCCTGGACAGGGATTTACGAGCAGTACTTC,CASSPSWTGIYEQYF
14,TRBV4-1,few,TRBJ1-1,TRBD1,TGCGCCAGCAGCCTCCAGGGACAGGACACTGAAGCTTTCTTT,CASSLQGQDTEAFF
12,TRBV2,NA,TRBJ1-1,NA,TGTGCCAGCATCGAGACACTGGTGACAGCTTTCTTT,CASIETLVTAFF
12,TRBV28,few,TRBJ2-5,NA,TGTGCCAGCGGGACTTCGGTCGAGACCCAGTACTTC,CASGTSVETQYF
14,TRBV9,few,TRBJ2-7,NA,TGTGCCAGCAGCCCTCGGGTGGTTCCCTACGAGCAGTACTTC,CASSPRVVPYEQYF
15,TRBV7-3,NA,TRBJ2-1,TRBD2,TGTGCCAGCAGCCACGGGACTAGCGGGAGGGATGAGCAGTTCTTC,CASSHGTSGRDEQFF
13,TRBV5-1,NA,TRBJ1-1,TRBD1,TGCGCCAGCAGTCCAGGGGGGAACACTGAAGCTTTCTTT,CASSPGGNTEAFF
14,TRBV7-2,NA,TRBJ2-5,NA,TGTGCCAGCAGCCAGGCGACAGTCCAAGAGACCCAGTACTTC,CASSQATVQETQYF
17,TRBV7-8,NA,TRBJ2-1,TRBD2,TGTGCCAGCAGCTTATATGGGCGGGGGGCCGAATACAATGAGCAGTTCTTC,CASSLYGRGAEYNEQFF
13,TRBV28,NA,TRBJ2-7,TRBD1,TGTGCCAGCAGTTCCCCCACAGGGGACGAGCAGTACTTC,CASSSPTGDEQYF
16,TRBV5-6,NA,TRBJ2-1,TRBD1,TGTGCCAGCGATGGCCTGAGGGACAGCTCCTACAATGAGCAGTTCTTC,CASDGLRDSSYNEQFF
14,TRBV18,NA,TRBJ2-7,TRBD1,TGTGCCAGCTCACCACGACAGGGGGCAGACGAGCAGTACTTC,CASSPRQGADEQYF